A single sample gave rise to the 18 T cell receptor beta chains below, sequenced in a study of T cell responses to AZD1222 COVID-19 vaccine (dated by TCRdb to about 2021). Read against the paper, the sample's time point label means: baseline before first vaccination. This sample's treatment or condition label indicates: meningococcal conjugate vaccine given as trial control. Libraries came from the immunoSEQ multiplex PCR assay. This immuneACCESS table, as held by TCRdb, lists in-frame sequences with V and J called but not all clones. Of the missing ones, under half trace to an unresolved V gene in checked studies; the others have no known cause. This sample lists 120,000 to 150,000 clones; over 80% were detected once. The ten largest account for 2.8% of the sample. The source material was peripheral blood, sampled on day 0 of MenACWY control vaccination. These receptor sequences come from an adult in good health.

CDR3 residues: CASSPQGAGNTEAFF. CDR3 coding DNA: TGTGCCAGCAGCCCACAGGGGGCGGGGAACACTGAAGCTTTCTTT. This chain connects TRBV7-9 to TRBJ1-1; 9 bases line up with TRBD1. CDR1 and CDR2 from the germline V gene are SEHNR and FQNEAQ (reference sequence). The CDR3 length is 15 residues. Unmatched junction bases numbered 5, after V lost 5 bases and J lost 1 base.

V gene TRBV20-1 combines with J gene TRBJ1-2, with no clear D. V was clipped by 3 bases and J by 8 bases, with 16 bases between them. The germline V gene encodes CDR1 DFQATT and CDR2 SNEGSKA (reference sequence). The CDR3 is 13 residues long. The DNA for the CDR3 is TGCAGTGCTAGTGAACCGGGGTTGAGAGGCTACACCTTC. Its protein is CSASEPGLRGYTF.

The chain has TRBV6-5 and TRBJ1-4; no clear D. The length of the CDR3 is 14 residues. CDR1 MNHEY and CDR2 SVGAGI come from the germline V gene. Deletions cut 6 bases from V and 7 bases from J, with 15 bases between. CDR3 coding DNA: TGTGCCAGCAGCCCCCTTCCCCGGGCTGAAAAACTGTTTTTT. This sequence encodes CASSPLPRAEKLFF.

The V call is TRBV18, the J call TRBJ2-7; 8 bases line up with TRBD1. With 3 bases clipped from V and 5 bases from J, the junction kept 3 bases outside the gene matches. The CDR3 runs 13 residues. Germline V CDR1 and CDR2: KGHSH, LQKENI. CDR3 coding DNA: TGTGCCAGCTCACCGCCAGGGGGCCACGAGCAGTACTTC. It yields the protein CASSPPGGHEQYF.

The chain combines TRBV7-2 with TRBJ2-7; D may be TRBD1 or TRBD2 (5 bases each). The germline CDR1 and CDR2 sequences are SGHTA and FQGNSA. This CDR3 is built from 15 residues. Trimming pared 1 base from V and 2 bases from J, leaving 12 bases between. The CDR3 nucleotides are TGTGCCAGCAGCTTAGGCCAGGGTAGCGCCTACGAGCAGTACTTC. Translation gives CASSLGQGSAYEQYF.

The chain combines TRBV27 with TRBJ1-2; TRBD1 matches 7 bases. Germline CDR1 reads MNHEY; CDR2 reads SMNVEV (reference sequence). The V and J ends lost 4 bases and 4 bases, in that order; junction bases with no gene match: 9. This CDR3 has 15 amino acids. CDR3 amino acids: CASSSLGGGFYGYTF. The CDR3 region has the DNA TGTGCCAGCAGTTCCCTGGGAGGGGGCTTCTATGGCTACACCTTC.

Concerning this clone itself: One junction end does not reproduce the germline sequence, and a read error may be involved. The V and J genes are TRBV5-6 and TRBJ1-3; D is unresolved. The CDR3 covers 15 residues. From germline, CDR1 is SGHDT and CDR2 YYEEEE. The CDR3 region is CASSRDPSAGDTIYF. The CDR3 DNA reads as TGTGCCAGCAGCCGAGACCCCTCGGCTGGAGACACCATATATTTT.

The chain employs TRBV7-8 and TRBJ1-5, with D maybe TRBD1 (6 bases). Trimming removed 5 bases at V and 4 bases at J, with 15 bases between. The CDR3 consists of 15 residues. Germline loops: CDR1 SGHVS, CDR2 FQNEAQ. DNA for the CDR3: TGTGCCAGCAGCCGTGACAGGACCCTGAATCAGCCCCAGCATTTT. This sequence encodes CASSRDRTLNQPQHF.

This chain joins TRBV13 and TRBJ2-5, with 7 bases lining up with TRBD1. In germline, CDR1 is PRHDT, CDR2 FYEKMQ (reference sequence). The CDR3 is 15 amino acids. The J segment lost 4 bases and the V segment lost 4 bases, leaving 9 bases of the junction unmatched. The CDR3 DNA sequence: TGTGCCAGCAGCTACCGCTGGGACAGTTTAGAGACCCAGTACTTC. It yields the protein CASSYRWDSLETQYF. Full variable domain (rest looked up from reference TRBV13 and TRBJ2-5): AAGVIQSPRHLIKEKRETATLKCYPIPRHDTVYWYQQGPGQDPQFLISFYEKMQSDKGSIPDRFSAQQFSDYHSELNMSSLELGDSALYFCASSYRWDSLETQYFGPGTRLLVL.

This clone was seen only a few times. This chain connects TRBV15 to TRBJ2-7; D not certain. Germline CDR1 and CDR2: LNHNV and YYDKDF (reference sequence). This CDR3 spans 15 amino acids. V gave up 0 bases and J gave up 7 bases, with 16 bases separating them. The CDR3, as DNA: TGTGCCACCAGCAGAGACAAAACCTACACTCGGGAGCAGTACTTC. It encodes CATSRDKTYTREQYF.

The chain uses TRBV9 and TRBJ2-7, with D perhaps matching TRBD2 (5 bases). This CDR3 spans 16 amino acids. Germline CDR1 is SGDLS and CDR2 is YYNGEE. The ends were cut back, 0 bases at V and 3 bases at J, with 16 bases in the middle. The CDR3 is CASSVGGKGNGYEQYF. For the CDR3, the DNA is TGTGCCAGCAGCGTAGGAGGGAAGGGTAACGGCTACGAGCAGTACTTC. Filled out from reference TRBV9 and TRBJ2-7, the complete variable domain reads DSGVTQTPKHLITATGQRVTLRCSPRSGDLSVYWYQQSLDQGLQFLIQYYNGEERAKGNILERFSAQQFPDLHSELNLSSLELGDSALYFCASSVGGKGNGYEQYFGPGTRLTVT.

The V call is TRBV7-2, the J call TRBJ2-1; D perhaps matches TRBD1 (6 bases). V gave up 0 bases and J gave up 5 bases, with 17 bases separating them. This CDR3 has 17 amino acids. CDR1 SGHTA and CDR2 FQGNSA come from the germline V gene. CDR3 nucleotides: TGTGCCAGCAGCTTAGCGGCTAGGGACACCGCTCACAATGAGCAGTTCTTC. This translates into CASSLAARDTAHNEQFF.

The genes are TRBV19 and TRBJ1-5; D possibly corresponds to TRBD1 (5 bases). The CDR3 is 13 residues long. The germline V gene encodes CDR1 LNHDA and CDR2 SQIVND (reference sequence). Deletions cut 4 bases from V and 5 bases from J, with 9 bases between. Here the CDR3 reads CASSSKGYQPQHF. The CDR3 DNA sequence: TGTGCCAGTAGTAGCAAGGGGTATCAGCCCCAGCATTTT.

The chain is built from TRBV6-5 and TRBJ1-4; D not resolved. This CDR3 is built from 16 residues. The germline V gene has CDR1 MNHEY and CDR2 SVGAGI. The V and J ends lost 0 bases and 0 bases respectively, with 8 bases between them. This CDR3 reads CASSYSIFATNEKLFF. CDR3 DNA: TGTGCCAGCAGTTACTCGATCTTCGCAACTAATGAAAAACTGTTTTTT.

V and J are TRBV30 and TRBJ1-5, with D perhaps matching TRBD1 (6 bases). Germline CDR1 is GTSNPN and CDR2 is SVGIG (reference sequence). This CDR3 has 14 amino acids. The V end was cut by 3 bases, the J end by 4 bases, with 13 bases between. For the CDR3, the DNA is TGTGCCTGGAGGAACAGGGTTGGGAATCAGCCCCAGCATTTT. Its translation is CAWRNRVGNQPQHF. The variable domain in full, with the rest retrieved from reference TRBV30 and TRBJ1-5, is SQTIHQWPATLVQPVGSPLSLECTVEGTSNPNLYWYRQAAGRGLQLLFYSVGIGQISSEVPQNLSASRPQDRQFILSSKKLLLSDSGFYLCAWRNRVGNQPQHFGDGTRLSIL.

This chain connects TRBV11-2 to TRBJ2-7; D is unresolved. Trimming cost V 5 bases and J 2 bases, with 13 bases left between them. The CDR3 is 14 amino acids. In germline, CDR1 is SGHAT, CDR2 FQNNGV. The CDR3 DNA reads as TGTGCCAGCAGCCCGTGGACCGTGACCTACGAGCAGTACTTC. Translated, it gives CASSPWTVTYEQYF.

This sequence joins TRBV28 and TRBJ2-2; TRBD1 might be the D (6 bases). Trimming left V 10 bases short and J 1 base short, with 13 bases between. The germline CDR1 and CDR2 sequences are MDHEN and SYDVKM. This CDR3 has 14 residues. The CDR3 loop is CATILQGNTGELFF. The CDR3 DNA sequence: TGTGCCACCATACTACAGGGGAACACCGGGGAGCTGTTTTTT.

With respect to this clone: Other nucleotide sequences from this sample produce the same CDR3. The rearrangement links TRBV28 to TRBJ1-5, with 7 bases lining up with TRBD1. Germline V lookup: CDR1 MDHEN, CDR2 SYDVKM. V dropped 8 bases and J dropped 1; count of bases not matched to a gene: 5. This CDR3 region has 14 residues. This CDR3 is CASSQGGSNQPQHF. DNA of the CDR3: TGTGCCAGCTCCCAGGGGGGAAGCAATCAGCCCCAGCATTTT.